A single sample gave rise to the 15 T cell receptor beta chains below, sequenced in a study of blood T cell repertoires in COVID-19. TCRdb's table, derived via immunoSEQ multiplex PCR, lists solely in-frame clones and lacks some. The sample lists roughly 110,000 clones; roughly 80% were seen once. Sequenced sample: peripheral blood. These receptors all stem from a human donor in a cohort sampled during active COVID-19.

The J gene is TRBJ1-2, the V gene TRBV3-1 (or the pseudogene TRBV3-2), with 7 nucleotides matching TRBD1. The CDR3 length is 16 residues. CDR1 is LGHDT, CDR2 YNNKEL, per germline (reference sequence). After removal of 3 bases from V and 8 bases from J, the junction contained 15 bases not matched to a gene. The CDR3 DNA sequence: TGTGCCAGCAGCCACGAGGCCAGGGGGGCGCGAAGGGGCTACACCTTC. This sequence encodes CASSHEARGARRGYTF.

The V gene is TRBV7-2, the J gene TRBJ1-2; 8 bases align to TRBD1. The trim removed 7 bases at V and 2 bases at J, leaving 6 bases unmatched. CDR1 SGHTA and CDR2 FQGNSA come from the germline V gene. The CDR3 has 14 residues. This CDR3 is CASNPRTGNYGYTF. CDR3 sequence (DNA): TGTGCCAGCAACCCAAGGACAGGGAACTATGGCTACACCTTC.

This chain joins TRBV5-8 and TRBJ1-2; TRBD1 aligns across 7 bases. Germline V gene lookup returns CDR1 SGHTS and CDR2 YDEGEE. The V gene end was trimmed by 4 bases and the J gene end by 4 bases; junction bases not matched to a gene: 7. The CDR3 is 14 residues long. Here the CDR3 DNA reads TGTGCCAGCAGCGGGCGACAGGGTTTCTATGGCTACACCTTC. It specifies CASSGRQGFYGYTF. Looking up the rest from reference TRBV5-8 and TRBJ1-2 gives the full variable domain: EAGVTQSPTHLIKTRGQQATLRCSPISGHTSVYWYQQALGLGLQFLLWYDEGEERNRGNFPPRFSGRQFPNYSSELNVNALELEDSALYLCASSGRQGFYGYTFGSGTRLTVV.

The chain joins TRBV7-2 to TRBJ2-1; TRBD1 agrees at 10 bases. Trimming removed 2 bases from V and 5 bases from J; junction bases left unmatched: 6. The CDR3 extends over 16 amino acids. Per the germline V gene, CDR1 is SGHTA and CDR2 is FQGNSA. CDR3 nucleotide sequence: TGTGCCAGCAGCTTATTTTGGACAGGGGGGAACAATGAGCAGTTCTTC. Translation: CASSLFWTGGNNEQFF.

The genes are TRBV15 and TRBJ2-7; D possibly corresponds to TRBD1 (6 bases). Looked up from germline, CDR1 is LNHNV and CDR2 is YYDKDF (reference sequence). Trimming cost V 5 bases and J 0 bases, with 17 bases left between them. The CDR3 runs 16 residues. CDR3 nucleotides: TGTGCCACCAGCCCCCGGACAGATTGGAGCTCCTACGAGCAGTACTTC. It translates to CATSPRTDWSSYEQYF.

A single count supports this clone. This sequence joins TRBV5-1 and TRBJ2-3, with D perhaps TRBD1 (6 bases). The CDR3 runs 14 residues. V shed 4 bases and J shed 0 bases, with 9 bases lying between them. From germline, CDR1 is SGHRS and CDR2 YFSETQ. This chain's CDR3 is CASSRQDSTDTQYF. The CDR3 DNA reads TGCGCCAGCAGCAGACAGGACAGCACAGATACGCAGTATTTT.

The J gene is TRBJ2-5, the V gene TRBV7-3; the match to TRBD1 covers 9 bases. From germline, CDR1 is SGHTA and CDR2 FQGTGA. J was trimmed by 2 bases and V by 2 bases; bases with no gene match: 3. The CDR3 is 15 amino acids. DNA for the CDR3: TGTGCCAGCAGCTTAGCGGGGACAGGGCAAGAGACCCAGTACTTC. Its protein product is CASSLAGTGQETQYF.

The rearrangement joins TRBV9 to TRBJ1-1; no clear D gene. CDR3 length: 14 residues. CDR1 is SGDLS, CDR2 YYNGEE, per germline. Deletions cut 0 bases from V and 0 bases from J, with 6 bases between. The CDR3 is CASSVEPMNTEAFF. As DNA, the CDR3 is TGTGCCAGCAGCGTAGAACCTATGAACACTGAAGCTTTCTTT.

V usage is TRBV6-1 and J usage is TRBJ2-4; D unclear. Trimming stripped 0 bases from V and 0 bases from J, with 12 bases between. Germline V gene sequence: CDR1 MNHNS, CDR2 SASEGT. This CDR3 contains 17 residues. CDR3 sequence (DNA): TGTGCCAGCAGTGAAGCGGGCCACTCTTTAGCCAAAAACATTCAGTACTTC. Its protein is CASSEAGHSLAKNIQYF.

The chain employs TRBV12-3 or TRBV12-4 and TRBJ2-1; 8 bases match TRBD2. The CDR3 contains 13 residues. The J segment lost 7 bases and the V segment lost 5 bases, leaving 4 bases of the junction unmatched. The CDR3 sequence: CASSPSGGNEQFF. The CDR3 DNA sequence: TGTGCCAGCAGTCCCTCGGGGGGGAATGAGCAGTTCTTC.

The chain recombines TRBV29-1 with TRBJ2-7, with 10 bases that match TRBD2. V shed 6 bases and J 7 bases; nucleotides not matched to a gene: 12. Germline V gene lookup returns CDR1 SQVTM and CDR2 ANQGSEA. The CDR3 spans 14 residues. The CDR3 spells CSVGSLAGVGEQYF. CDR3 DNA: TGCAGCGTAGGCAGCCTAGCGGGAGTTGGAGAGCAGTACTTC.

The J gene is TRBJ2-7, the V gene TRBV11-3, with D possibly being TRBD1 (5 bases). Germline loops: CDR1 SGHNT, CDR2 YENEEA. CDR3 length: 12 residues. Trimming cost V 5 bases and J 3 bases, with 8 bases left between them. CDR3 in DNA: TGTGCCAGCAGCGCCAGGGTCTACGAGCAGTACTTC. It codes for CASSARVYEQYF.

V is TRBV30 and J is TRBJ2-1, with D unresolved. The CDR3 contains 16 residues. V was pared by 4 bases and J by 3 bases, with 19 bases between. Germline V gene data show CDR1 as GTSNPN and CDR2 as SVGIG (reference sequence). CDR3 sequence: CAWNPAASQHYNEQFF. CDR3 DNA: TGTGCCTGGAACCCGGCGGCCAGCCAGCACTACAATGAGCAGTTCTTC.

V usage is TRBV19 and J usage is TRBJ1-2; D is unresolved. The CDR3 is 13 residues long. The germline V gene has CDR1 LNHDA and CDR2 SQIVND (reference sequence). V lost 4 bases, J lost 6 bases, and 12 bases lay in between. The CDR3 nucleotides are TGTGCCAGTAGTACCTCCGAGGGCAATGGCTACACCTTC. This encodes CASSTSEGNGYTF.

The count of this clone is one. This chain connects TRBV27 to TRBJ1-5; D is possibly TRBD1 (5 bases). The V gene lost 2 bases and the J gene lost 9 bases, with 20 bases spanning the gap. Germline-derived CDR1 and CDR2 are MNHEY and SMNVEV (reference sequence). The length of the CDR3 is 16 residues. The CDR3 sequence is CASSLSGAGGMRPQHF. CDR3 DNA sequence: TGTGCCAGCAGTTTAAGTGGGGCCGGGGGAATGAGGCCCCAGCATTTT.